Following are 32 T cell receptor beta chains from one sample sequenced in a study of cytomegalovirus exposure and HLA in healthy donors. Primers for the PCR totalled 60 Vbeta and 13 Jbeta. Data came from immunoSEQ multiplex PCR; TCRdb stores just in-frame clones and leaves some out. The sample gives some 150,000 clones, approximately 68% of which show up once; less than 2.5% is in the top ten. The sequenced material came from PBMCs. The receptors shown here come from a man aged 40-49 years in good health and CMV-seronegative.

The CDR3 loop reads CASSFAVIGQQETQYF. The CDR3 nucleotides read TGCGCCAGCAGCTTCGCTGTTATTGGACAGCAAGAGACCCAGTACTTC. The V call is TRBV5-1, the J call TRBJ2-5, with TRBD1 as a possible D gene (6 bases). The germline V gene has CDR1 SGHRS and CDR2 YFSETQ. The CDR3 covers 16 residues. V was pared by 2 bases and J by 2 bases, with 16 bases between.

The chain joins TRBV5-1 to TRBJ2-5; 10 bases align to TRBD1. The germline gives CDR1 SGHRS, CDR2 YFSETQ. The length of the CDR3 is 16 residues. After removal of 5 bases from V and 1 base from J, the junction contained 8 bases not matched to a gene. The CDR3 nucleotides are TGCGCCAGCAGTCCACGCGGGGACAGGGGCCAAGAGACCCAGTACTTC. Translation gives CASSPRGDRGQETQYF.

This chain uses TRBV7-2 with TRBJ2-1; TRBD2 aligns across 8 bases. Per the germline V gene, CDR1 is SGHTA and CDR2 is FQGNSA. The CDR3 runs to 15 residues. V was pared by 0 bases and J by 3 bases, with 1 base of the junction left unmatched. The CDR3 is CASSLAGRGYNEQFF. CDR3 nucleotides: TGTGCCAGCAGCTTAGCCGGGAGGGGCTACAATGAGCAGTTCTTC. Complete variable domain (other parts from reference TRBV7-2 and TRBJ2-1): GAGVSQSPSNKVTEKGKDVELRCDPISGHTALYWYRQSLGQGLEFLIYFQGNSAPDKSGLPSDRFSAERTGGSVSTLTIQRTQQEDSAVYLCASSLAGRGYNEQFFGPGTRLTVL.

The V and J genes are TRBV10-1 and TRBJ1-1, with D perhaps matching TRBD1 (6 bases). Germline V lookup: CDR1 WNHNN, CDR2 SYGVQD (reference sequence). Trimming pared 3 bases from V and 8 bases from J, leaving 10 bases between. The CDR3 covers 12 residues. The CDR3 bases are TGCGCCAGCAGTGAAAAGGACAGAGAAGCTTTCTTT. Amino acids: CASSEKDREAFF.

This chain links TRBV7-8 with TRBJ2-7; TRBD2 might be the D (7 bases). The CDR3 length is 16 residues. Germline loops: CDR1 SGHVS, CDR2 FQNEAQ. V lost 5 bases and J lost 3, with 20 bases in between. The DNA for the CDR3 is TGTGCCAGCAGCCAGGGGTCGGCTAGCGGAGGCTACGAGCAGTACTTC. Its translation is CASSQGSASGGYEQYF.

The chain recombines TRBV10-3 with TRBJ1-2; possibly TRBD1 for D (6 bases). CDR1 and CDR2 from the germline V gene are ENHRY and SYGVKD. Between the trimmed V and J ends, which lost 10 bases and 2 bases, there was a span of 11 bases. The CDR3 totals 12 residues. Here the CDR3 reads CATAGTNYGYTF. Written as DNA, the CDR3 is TGTGCCACCGCCGGGACAAACTATGGCTACACCTTC.

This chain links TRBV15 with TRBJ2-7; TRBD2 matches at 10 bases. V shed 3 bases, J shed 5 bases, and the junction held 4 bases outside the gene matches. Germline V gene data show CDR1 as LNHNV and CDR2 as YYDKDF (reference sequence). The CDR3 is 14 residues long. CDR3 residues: CATSRLAGADEQYF. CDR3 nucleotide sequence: TGTGCCACCAGCAGGCTAGCGGGAGCCGACGAGCAGTACTTC.

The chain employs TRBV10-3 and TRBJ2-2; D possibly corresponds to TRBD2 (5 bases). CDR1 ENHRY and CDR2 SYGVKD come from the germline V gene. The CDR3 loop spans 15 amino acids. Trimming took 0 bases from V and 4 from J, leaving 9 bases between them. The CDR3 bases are TGTGCCATCAGTGAGTCAGGGAGAGGCACCGGGGAGCTGTTTTTT. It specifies CAISESGRGTGELFF.

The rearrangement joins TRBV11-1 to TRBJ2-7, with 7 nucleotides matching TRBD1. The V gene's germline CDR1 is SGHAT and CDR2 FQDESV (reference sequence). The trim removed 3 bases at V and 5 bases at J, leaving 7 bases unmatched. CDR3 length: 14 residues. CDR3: CASSLDRLTDEQYF. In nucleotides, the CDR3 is TGTGCCAGCAGCTTGGACAGGCTGACAGACGAGCAGTACTTC.

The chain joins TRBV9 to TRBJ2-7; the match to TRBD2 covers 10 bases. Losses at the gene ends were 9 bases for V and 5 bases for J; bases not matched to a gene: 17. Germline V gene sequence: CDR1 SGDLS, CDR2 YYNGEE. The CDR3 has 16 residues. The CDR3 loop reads CATLTYSGRSWNEQYF. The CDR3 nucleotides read TGTGCCACCCTCACTTATAGCGGGAGGTCGTGGAACGAGCAGTACTTC.

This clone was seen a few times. CDR3 amino acids: CASSLLADREVHEQYF. In DNA form, the CDR3 reads TGTGCCAGCAGTTTACTCGCGGACAGGGAGGTCCACGAGCAGTACTTC. The chain has TRBV27 and TRBJ2-5; 8 bases match TRBD1. The tail of the sequence fits TRBJ2-7 better, so the J call may be wrong. Germline CDR1 and CDR2: MNHEY and SMNVEV (reference sequence). The CDR3 sequence is 16 residues long.

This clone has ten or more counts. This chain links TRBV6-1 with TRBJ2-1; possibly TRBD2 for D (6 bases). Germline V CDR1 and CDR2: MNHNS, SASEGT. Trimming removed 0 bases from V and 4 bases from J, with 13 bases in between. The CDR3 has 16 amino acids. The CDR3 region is CASSEAEGGPYNEQFF. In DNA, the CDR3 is TGTGCCAGCAGTGAAGCGGAGGGAGGCCCGTACAATGAGCAGTTCTTC.

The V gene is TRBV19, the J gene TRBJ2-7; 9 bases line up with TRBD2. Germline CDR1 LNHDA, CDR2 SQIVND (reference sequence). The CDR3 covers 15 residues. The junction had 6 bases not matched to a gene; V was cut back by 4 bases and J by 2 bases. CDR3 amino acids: CASSTPTSGTYEQYF. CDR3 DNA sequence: TGTGCCAGTAGTACACCGACTAGCGGAACCTACGAGCAGTACTTC.

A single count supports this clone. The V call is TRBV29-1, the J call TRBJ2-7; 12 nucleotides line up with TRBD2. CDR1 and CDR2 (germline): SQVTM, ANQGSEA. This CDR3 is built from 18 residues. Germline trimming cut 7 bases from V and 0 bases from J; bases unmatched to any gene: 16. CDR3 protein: CSAGGTRTSGDRSYEQYF. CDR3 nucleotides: TGCAGCGCCGGGGGTACGCGGACTAGCGGGGACCGCTCCTACGAGCAGTACTTC.

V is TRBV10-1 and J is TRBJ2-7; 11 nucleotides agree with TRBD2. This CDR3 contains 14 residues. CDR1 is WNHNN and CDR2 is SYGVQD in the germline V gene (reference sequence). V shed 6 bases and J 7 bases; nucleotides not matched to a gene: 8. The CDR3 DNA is TGCGCCAGCAGGATACTAGCGGGAGCCGGGGAGCAGTACTTC. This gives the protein CASRILAGAGEQYF.

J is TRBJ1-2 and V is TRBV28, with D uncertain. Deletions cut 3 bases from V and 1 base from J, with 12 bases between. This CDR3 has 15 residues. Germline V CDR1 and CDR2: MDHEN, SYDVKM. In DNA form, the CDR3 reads TGTGCCAGCAGTTTCTTCGACTGGGTTAACTATGGCTACACCTTC. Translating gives CASSFFDWVNYGYTF.

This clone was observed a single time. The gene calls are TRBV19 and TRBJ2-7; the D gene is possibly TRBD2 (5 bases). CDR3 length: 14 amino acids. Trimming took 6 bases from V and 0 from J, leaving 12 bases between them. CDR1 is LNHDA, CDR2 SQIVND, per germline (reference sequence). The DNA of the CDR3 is TGTGCCAGTAGAACAACGGGGAGCTCCTACGAGCAGTACTTC. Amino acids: CASRTTGSSYEQYF.

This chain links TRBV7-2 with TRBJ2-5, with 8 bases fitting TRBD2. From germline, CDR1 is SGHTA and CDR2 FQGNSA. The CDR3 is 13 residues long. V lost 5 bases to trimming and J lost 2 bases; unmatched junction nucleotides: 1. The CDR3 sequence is CASSGTRQETQYF. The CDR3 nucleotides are TGTGCCAGCAGCGGGACTAGACAAGAGACCCAGTACTTC.

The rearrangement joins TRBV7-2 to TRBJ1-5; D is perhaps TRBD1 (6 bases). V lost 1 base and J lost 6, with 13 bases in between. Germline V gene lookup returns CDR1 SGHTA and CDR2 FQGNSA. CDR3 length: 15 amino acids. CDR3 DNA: TGTGCCAGCAGCTTAGATTCAACAGGGCCTCAGCCCCAGCATTTT. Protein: CASSLDSTGPQPQHF.

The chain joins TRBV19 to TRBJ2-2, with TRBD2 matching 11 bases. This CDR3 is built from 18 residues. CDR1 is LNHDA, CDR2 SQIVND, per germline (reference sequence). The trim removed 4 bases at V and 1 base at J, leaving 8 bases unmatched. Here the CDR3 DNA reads TGTGCCAGTAGTACTTTTAGGGGGACTAGCGGGAACACCGGGGAGCTGTTTTTT. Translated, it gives CASSTFRGTSGNTGELFF. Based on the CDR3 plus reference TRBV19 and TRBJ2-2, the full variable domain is DGGITQSPKYLFRKEGQNVTLSCEQNLNHDAMYWYRQDPGQGLRLIYYSQIVNDFQKGDIAEGYSVSREKKESFPLTVTSAQKNPTAFYLCASSTFRGTSGNTGELFFGEGSRLTVL.

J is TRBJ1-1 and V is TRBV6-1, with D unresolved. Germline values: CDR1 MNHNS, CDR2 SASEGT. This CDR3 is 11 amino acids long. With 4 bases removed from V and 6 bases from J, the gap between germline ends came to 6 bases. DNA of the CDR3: TGTGCCAGCAGTGTGGCAGCTGAAGCTTTCTTT. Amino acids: CASSVAAEAFF.

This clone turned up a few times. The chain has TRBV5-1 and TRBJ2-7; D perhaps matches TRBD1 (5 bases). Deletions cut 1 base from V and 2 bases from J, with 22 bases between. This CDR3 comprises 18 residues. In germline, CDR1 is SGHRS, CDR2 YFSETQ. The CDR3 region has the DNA TGCGCCAGCAGCTTGCTTCCGCAGGGTGCCTACAAAACCTACGAGCAGTACTTC. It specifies CASSLLPQGAYKTYEQYF.

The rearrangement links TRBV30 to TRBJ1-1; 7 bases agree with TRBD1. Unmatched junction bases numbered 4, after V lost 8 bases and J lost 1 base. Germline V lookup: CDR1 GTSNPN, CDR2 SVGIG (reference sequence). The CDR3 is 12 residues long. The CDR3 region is CARRQGNTEAFF. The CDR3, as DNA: TGTGCCCGAAGACAGGGGAACACTGAAGCTTTCTTT.

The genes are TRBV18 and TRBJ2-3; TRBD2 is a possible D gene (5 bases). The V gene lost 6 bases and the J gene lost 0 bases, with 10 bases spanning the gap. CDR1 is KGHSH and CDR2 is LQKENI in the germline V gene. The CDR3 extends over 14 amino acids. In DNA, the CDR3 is TGTGCCAGCTCCGACCCGGGGAGCACAGATACGCAGTATTTT. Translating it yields CASSDPGSTDTQYF.

The CDR3 loop reads CASSPPGRRQETQYF. The CDR3 nucleotides read TGTGCCAGCAGCCCCCCCGGGAGACGTCAAGAGACCCAGTACTTC. The rearrangement links TRBV4-2 to TRBJ2-5; possibly TRBD2 for D (6 bases). Looked up from germline, CDR1 is LGHNA and CDR2 is YNFKEQ. The CDR3 contains 15 residues. Trimming shortened V by 4 bases and J by 2 bases, and 14 bases separated the two germline ends.

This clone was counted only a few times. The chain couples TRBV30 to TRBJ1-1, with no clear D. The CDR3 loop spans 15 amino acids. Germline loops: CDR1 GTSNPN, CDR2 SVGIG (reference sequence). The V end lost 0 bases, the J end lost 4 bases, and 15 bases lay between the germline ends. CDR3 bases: TGTGCCTGGAGTGTATCCTTGGACGGGGTCACTGAAGCTTTCTTT. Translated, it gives CAWSVSLDGVTEAFF.

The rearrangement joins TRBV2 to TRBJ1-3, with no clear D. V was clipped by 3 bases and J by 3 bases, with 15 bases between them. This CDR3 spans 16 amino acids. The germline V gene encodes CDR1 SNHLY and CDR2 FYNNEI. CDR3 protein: CASSDDLASLGNTIYF. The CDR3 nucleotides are TGTGCCAGCAGTGATGATTTGGCCTCCCTTGGAAACACCATATATTTT.

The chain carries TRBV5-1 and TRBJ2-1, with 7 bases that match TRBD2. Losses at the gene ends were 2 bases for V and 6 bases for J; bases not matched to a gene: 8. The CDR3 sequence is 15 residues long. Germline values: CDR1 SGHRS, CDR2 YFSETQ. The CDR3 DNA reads TGCGCCAGCAGCTTAAAGCGGGAAATTGGCAATGAGCAGTTCTTC. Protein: CASSLKREIGNEQFF.

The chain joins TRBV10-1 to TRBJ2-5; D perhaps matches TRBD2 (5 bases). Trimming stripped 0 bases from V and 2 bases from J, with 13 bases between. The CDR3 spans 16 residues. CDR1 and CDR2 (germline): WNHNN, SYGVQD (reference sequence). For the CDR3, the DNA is TGCGCCAGCAGTGAGTCGCGAGGGCCGGGGCAAGAGACCCAGTACTTC. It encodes CASSESRGPGQETQYF.

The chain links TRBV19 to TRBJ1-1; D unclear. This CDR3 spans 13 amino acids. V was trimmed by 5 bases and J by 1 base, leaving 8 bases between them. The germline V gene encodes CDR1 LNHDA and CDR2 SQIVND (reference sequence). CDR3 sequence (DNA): TGTGCCAGTAGTGAACAGAGGAACACTGAAGCTTTCTTT. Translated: CASSEQRNTEAFF.

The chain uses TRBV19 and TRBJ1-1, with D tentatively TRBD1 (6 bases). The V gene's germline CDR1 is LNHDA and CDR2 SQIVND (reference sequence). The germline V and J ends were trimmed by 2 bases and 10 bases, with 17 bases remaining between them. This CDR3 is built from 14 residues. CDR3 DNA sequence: TGTGCCAGTAGTATAAACAGGGTCGGAGCGACAGCTTTCTTT. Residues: CASSINRVGATAFF.

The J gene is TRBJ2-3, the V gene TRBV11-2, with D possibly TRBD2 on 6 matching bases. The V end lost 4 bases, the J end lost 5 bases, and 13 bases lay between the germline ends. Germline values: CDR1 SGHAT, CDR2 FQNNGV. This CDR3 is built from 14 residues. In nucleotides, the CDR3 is TGTGCCAGCAGCTCCCGACTAGGGGTAGATACGCAGTATTTT. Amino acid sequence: CASSSRLGVDTQYF.